This entry concerns a single T cell receptor beta chain. This sample was included in a study of T cells expressing NK-cell markers. There are 13 residues in the CDR3. For each CDR3 protein, TCRdb gives one entry from its re-call of the 5' RACE reads, without DNA. Here the sample table reports hundreds of thousands of distinct CDR3 sequences. The TCR sequence derives from a man aged 18 to 29 in good health. Material: blood T cells: a sorted CD56 or NKG2C T cell subset, CD4+ or CD8+ T cells, or bulk PBMC T cells (not recorded which). This sequence joins TRBV12-3 or TRBV12-4 and TRBJ1-1; TCRdb proposes TRBD1, but this gene call is untestable without DNA. CDR3 loop: CASVAGVFTEAFF.